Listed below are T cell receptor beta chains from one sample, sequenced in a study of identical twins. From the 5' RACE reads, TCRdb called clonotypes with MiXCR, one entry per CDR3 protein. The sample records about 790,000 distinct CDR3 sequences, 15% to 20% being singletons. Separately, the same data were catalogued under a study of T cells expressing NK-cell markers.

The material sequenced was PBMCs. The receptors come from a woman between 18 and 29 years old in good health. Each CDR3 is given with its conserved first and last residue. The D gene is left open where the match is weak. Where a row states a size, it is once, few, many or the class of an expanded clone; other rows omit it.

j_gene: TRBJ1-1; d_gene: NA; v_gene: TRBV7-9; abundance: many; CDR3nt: TGTGCCAGCAGCACCGGGGGGTTGAACACTGAAGCTTTCTTT; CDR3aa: CASSTGGLNTEAFF
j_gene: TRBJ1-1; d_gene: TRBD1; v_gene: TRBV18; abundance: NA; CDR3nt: TGTGCCAGCTCGCAGGGGGGATTTCTTGAAGCTTTCTTT; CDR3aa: CASSQGGFLEAFF
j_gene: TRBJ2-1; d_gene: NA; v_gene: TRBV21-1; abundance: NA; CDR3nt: TGTGCCAGCAGCGCATCACTAGTTTGTGAGCAGTTCTTC; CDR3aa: CASSASLVCEQFF
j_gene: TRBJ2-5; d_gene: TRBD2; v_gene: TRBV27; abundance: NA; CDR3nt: TGTGCCAGCAGTTTAAGGGGGACTAGCGGGGGCCGTTGGGCCCAGTACTTC; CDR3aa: CASSLRGTSGGRWAQYF
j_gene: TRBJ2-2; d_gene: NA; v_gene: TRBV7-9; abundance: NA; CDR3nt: TGTGCCAGCAGCTTAGAGAGGGTCCGGACCGGGGAGCTGTTTTTT; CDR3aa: CASSLERVRTGELFF
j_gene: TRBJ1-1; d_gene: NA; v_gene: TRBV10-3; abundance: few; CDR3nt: TGTGCCATCGGGGGGCTAGGCACTGAAGCTTTCTTT; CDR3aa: CAIGGLGTEAFF
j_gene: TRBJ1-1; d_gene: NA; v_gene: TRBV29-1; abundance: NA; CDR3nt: TGCAGCGTACTTAACCGTGACACTGAAGCTTTCTTT; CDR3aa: CSVLNRDTEAFF
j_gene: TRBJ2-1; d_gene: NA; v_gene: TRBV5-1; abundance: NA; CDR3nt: TGCGCCAGCAGCTTGGAGCGCCAAAACAATGAGCAGTTCTTC; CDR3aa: CASSLERQNNEQFF
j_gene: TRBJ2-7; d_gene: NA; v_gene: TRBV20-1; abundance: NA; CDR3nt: TGCAGTGCTAGAGATCCCCGACCTTACTACGAGCAGTACTTC; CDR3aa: CSARDPRPYYEQYF
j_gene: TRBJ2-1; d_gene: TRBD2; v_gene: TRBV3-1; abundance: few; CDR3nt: TGTGCCAGCCGCCCTAGCGGGAGGGCCGAAGGGAATGAGCAGTTCTTC; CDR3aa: CASRPSGRAEGNEQFF
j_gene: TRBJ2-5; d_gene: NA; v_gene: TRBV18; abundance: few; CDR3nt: TGTGCCAGCTCATCAACAAGGGCGCGGGAGACCCAGTACTTC; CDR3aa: CASSSTRARETQYF
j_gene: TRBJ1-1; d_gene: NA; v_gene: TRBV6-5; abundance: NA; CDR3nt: TGTGCCAGCAGTTACGGCAGGCCCACCCAAGCTTTCTTT; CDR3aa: CASSYGRPTQAFF
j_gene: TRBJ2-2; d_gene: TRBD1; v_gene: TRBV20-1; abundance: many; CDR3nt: TGCAGTGCTAGAGATCCTAGCACAGGGGGCACCGGGGAGCTGTTTTTT; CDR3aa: CSARDPSTGGTGELFF
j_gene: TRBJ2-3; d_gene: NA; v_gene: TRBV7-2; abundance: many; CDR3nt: TGTGCCAGCAGCTGGGTGGATACGCAGTATTTT; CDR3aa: CASSWVDTQYF
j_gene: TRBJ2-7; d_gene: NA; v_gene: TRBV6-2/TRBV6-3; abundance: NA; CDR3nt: TGTGCCAGCAGTTATCAGGGGTACTACGAGCAGTACTTC; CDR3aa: CASSYQGYYEQYF
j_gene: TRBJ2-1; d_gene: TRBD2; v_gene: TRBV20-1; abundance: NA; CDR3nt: TGCAGTGCCCCCGGCGGGACTATTGAGCAGTTCTTC; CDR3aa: CSAPGGTIEQFF
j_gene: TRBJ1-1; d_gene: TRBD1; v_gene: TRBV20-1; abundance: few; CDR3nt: TGCAGTGCCCGGGACAGGAAGAACACTGAAGCTTTCTTT; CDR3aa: CSARDRKNTEAFF
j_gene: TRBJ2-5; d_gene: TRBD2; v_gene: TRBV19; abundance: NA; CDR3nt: TGTGCCAGTAGTATATTCGGAGCGGGAGGACAAGAGACCCAGTACTTC; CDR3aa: CASSIFGAGGQETQYF
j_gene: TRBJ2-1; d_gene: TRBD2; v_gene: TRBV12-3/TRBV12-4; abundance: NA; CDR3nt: TGTGCCAGCAGCCCGGATCGGGGAGGGAATAATGAGCAGTTCTTC; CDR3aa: CASSPDRGGNNEQFF